Presented here are 27 T cell receptor beta chains from one specimen sequenced in a study of T cells after yellow fever vaccination. TCRdb reprocessed the 5' RACE reads via MiXCR and lists one record per CDR3 protein. The table records about 330,000 distinct CDR3 sequences, 6.5% to 8.5% of them present only once. The sample was PBMCs, taken roughly seven weeks after the first yellow fever vaccination. Receptor source: a man younger than 35 who received the YFV17D yellow fever vaccine.

This chain uses TRBV5-5 with TRBJ1-4; tentative D call: TRBD1 (5 bases). V was clipped by 6 bases and J by 0 bases, with 12 bases between them. The CDR3 contains 15 residues. Looked up from germline, CDR1 is SGHKS and CDR2 is YYEKEE (reference sequence). For the CDR3, the DNA is TGTGCCAGCATCGTTGGGGGATCAACTAATGAAAAACTGTTTTTT. Its translation is CASIVGGSTNEKLFF.

The V call is TRBV30, the J call TRBJ2-7; D remains ambiguous. The CDR3 extends over 12 amino acids. V lost 2 bases to trimming and J lost 6 bases, with 11 bases between them. Looked up from germline, CDR1 is GTSNPN and CDR2 is SVGIG (reference sequence). DNA for the CDR3: TGTGCCTGGAGTCATGGTATCCGCGAGCAGTACTTC. This sequence encodes CAWSHGIREQYF.

The chain couples TRBV11-2 to TRBJ2-1; the match to TRBD2 covers 10 bases. The CDR3 runs 18 residues. The trim removed 5 bases at V and 3 bases at J, leaving 13 bases unmatched. Germline V gene data show CDR1 as SGHAT and CDR2 as FQNNGV. The CDR3 coding sequence is TGTGCCAGCAGCCCGCCGGGCGGTAGCGGGGGGCTCTACAATGAGCAGTTCTTC. This sequence encodes CASSPPGGSGGLYNEQFF.

The V gene is TRBV4-1, the J gene TRBJ2-1; TRBD1 is a possible D gene (6 bases). V lost 1 base to trimming and J lost 9 bases, with 16 bases between them. The CDR3 contains 15 residues. CDR1 is MGHRA, CDR2 YSYEKL, per germline. The CDR3 sequence is CASSQADSGVREQFF. As DNA, the CDR3 is TGCGCCAGCAGCCAAGCCGACTCAGGGGTCCGTGAGCAGTTCTTC.

The table lists this clonotype with many counts. The chain has TRBV7-9 and TRBJ1-1, with unresolved D. Germline V CDR1 and CDR2: SEHNR, FQNEAQ (reference sequence). V lost 5 bases to trimming and J lost 11 bases, with 18 bases between them. This CDR3 is 13 amino acids long. CDR3 DNA sequence: TGTGCCAGCAGCCCCACGACGGGCCCTTTGGCTTTCTTT. This translates into CASSPTTGPLAFF.

The V gene is TRBV7-9, the J gene TRBJ1-2, with D hard to call. Germline CDR1 reads SEHNR; CDR2 reads FQNEAQ (reference sequence). Trimming shortened V by 3 bases and J by 1 base, and 6 bases separated the two germline ends. This CDR3 is built from 13 residues. In DNA form, the CDR3 reads TGTGCCAGCAGCTTTGGGTTTAACTATGGCTACACCTTC. Translation: CASSFGFNYGYTF.

The rearrangement uses TRBV25-1 and TRBJ2-3; D gene unclear. The germline CDR1 and CDR2 sequences are MGHDK and SYGVNS. The CDR3 is 10 amino acids. Trimming removed 8 bases from V and 5 bases from J, with 5 bases in between. The DNA for the CDR3 is TGTGCCAGCGCGCTAGATACGCAGTATTTT. Its translation is CASALDTQYF.

The chain couples TRBV7-9 to TRBJ2-3, with 9 bases lining up with TRBD1. This CDR3 contains 15 residues. Germline trimming cut 5 bases from V and 5 bases from J; bases unmatched to any gene: 8. Germline CDR1 reads SEHNR; CDR2 reads FQNEAQ (reference sequence). DNA for the CDR3: TGTGCCAGCAGCACCTACAGGGGGCGGGTAGATACGCAGTATTTT. Protein: CASSTYRGRVDTQYF.

This clonotype has more than one count but fewer than ten. This chain uses TRBV27 with TRBJ2-3, with D maybe TRBD1 (8 bases). Trimming stripped 4 bases from V and 6 bases from J, with 14 bases between. The V gene's germline CDR1 is MNHEY and CDR2 SMNVEV (reference sequence). The CDR3 sequence is 14 residues long. CDR3 sequence reads: CASSWGGQADTQYF. DNA for the CDR3: TGTGCCAGCAGTTGGGGGGGACAGGCCGATACGCAGTATTTT.

This clonotype was seen ten or more times. The chain couples TRBV20-1 to TRBJ2-1, with unresolved D. Germline V gives CDR1 DFQATT, CDR2 SNEGSKA (reference sequence). The CDR3 contains 13 residues. Trimming removed 3 bases at V and 7 bases at J, with 13 bases between. For the CDR3, the DNA is TGCAGTGCTAGTTACAGCGTCGGGAATGAGCAGTTCTTC. Translated, it gives CSASYSVGNEQFF.

The chain combines TRBV29-1 with TRBJ1-2, with 9 bases matching TRBD1. Unmatched junction bases numbered 5, after V lost 2 bases and J lost 4 bases. The CDR3 length is 14 residues. Germline CDR1 and CDR2: SQVTM and ANQGSEA. The chain's CDR3 is CSVEITGGFYGYTF. The CDR3 coding sequence is TGCAGCGTTGAAATAACAGGGGGCTTCTATGGCTACACCTTC.

This clonotype occurred many times. The chain combines TRBV7-2 with TRBJ2-7; 8 positions match TRBD1. The CDR3 is 16 amino acids. Germline CDR1 is SGHTA and CDR2 is FQGNSA. V lost 3 bases and J lost 0; bases outside the gene matches: 7. CDR3 in DNA: TGTGCCAGCAGCTTTAGGACAGGGCTCTCCTCCTACGAGCAGTACTTC. This gives the protein CASSFRTGLSSYEQYF. Full variable domain (missing parts from reference TRBV7-2 and TRBJ2-7): GAGVSQSPSNKVTEKGKDVELRCDPISGHTALYWYRQSLGQGLEFLIYFQGNSAPDKSGLPSDRFSAERTGGSVSTLTIQRTQQEDSAVYLCASSFRTGLSSYEQYFGPGTRLTVT.

This clonotype was detected only a few times. The chain carries TRBV2 and TRBJ1-1; 7 bases map to TRBD1. Germline V lookup: CDR1 SNHLY, CDR2 FYNNEI. V lost 6 bases, J lost 6 bases, and 7 bases stayed unmatched. This CDR3 contains 13 residues. The CDR3 loop is CASRQGVVAEAFF. The CDR3 DNA is TGTGCCAGCAGGCAGGGGGTCGTCGCTGAAGCTTTCTTT.

The chain links TRBV10-3 to TRBJ2-3; 7 bases map to TRBD1. The CDR3 contains 15 residues. The germline CDR1 and CDR2 sequences are ENHRY and SYGVKD. After removal of 3 bases from V and 4 bases from J, the junction contained 7 bases not matched to a gene. CDR3 region: CAISDPRTGSDTQYF. Written as DNA, the CDR3 is TGTGCCATCAGTGACCCCCGGACAGGCTCAGATACGCAGTATTTT.

The V gene is TRBV14, the J gene TRBJ2-1; possible D gene TRBD2, 7 bases. The ends were cut back, 4 bases at V and 4 bases at J, with 17 bases in the middle. Germline assignment: CDR1 SGHDN and CDR2 FVKESK. This CDR3 is 16 amino acids long. The CDR3 region has the DNA TGTGCCAGCAGCCCGATGGGGGGGGGCCTTTACAATGAGCAGTTCTTC. Translating it yields CASSPMGGGLYNEQFF.

This clonotype has a count of ten or more. This chain connects TRBV7-9 to TRBJ2-1; possibly TRBD1 or TRBD2 for D (5 bases each). CDR1 is SEHNR, CDR2 FQNEAQ, per germline (reference sequence). This CDR3 spans 15 amino acids. V was clipped by 5 bases and J by 10 bases, with 21 bases between them. The CDR3 DNA is TGTGCCAGCAGCCACCCCGGGACCAACCAGGGAGAGCAGTTCTTC. Its translation: CASSHPGTNQGEQFF.

Points on this clonotype: A much larger clone is a single base away; this may be a read error. This chain links TRBV4-1 with TRBJ1-1; D gene unclear. The CDR3 length is 18 residues. Germline V gives CDR1 MGHRA, CDR2 YSYEKL. CDR3 region: CASSQEGGVPYPNTEDFF. The CDR3 DNA sequence: TGCGCCAGCAGCCAAGAGGGTGGAGTTCCTTATCCGAACACTGAAGATTTCTTT.

This chain links TRBV24-1 with TRBJ2-1; 12 bases fit TRBD2. The CDR3 has 13 residues. The V gene's germline CDR1 is KGHDR and CDR2 SFDVKD. The junction had 2 bases not matched to a gene; V was cut back by 7 bases and J by 8 bases. The CDR3 reads CATRGLAGDEQFF. CDR3 bases: TGTGCCACCAGGGGACTAGCGGGCGATGAGCAGTTCTTC.

This rearrangement joins TRBV27 to TRBJ2-1; no clear D. CDR1 and CDR2 from the germline V gene are MNHEY and SMNVEV (reference sequence). V dropped 2 bases and J dropped 3 bases, with 2 bases sitting between them. The CDR3 extends over 12 amino acids. CDR3 loop: CASSLLYNEQFF. CDR3 DNA sequence: TGTGCCAGCAGTTTACTCTACAATGAGCAGTTCTTC.

This clonotype was recorded at least ten times. This chain joins TRBV2 and TRBJ2-2; D is perhaps TRBD2 (5 bases). Germline values: CDR1 SNHLY, CDR2 FYNNEI. The germline V and J ends were trimmed by 6 bases and 4 bases, with 15 bases remaining between them. This CDR3 is built from 15 residues. This CDR3 is CASRTGPGGTGELFF. In nucleotides, the CDR3 is TGTGCCAGCAGAACCGGGCCCGGAGGCACCGGGGAGCTGTTTTTT.

Only a few counts were recorded for this clonotype. The rearrangement uses TRBV18 and TRBJ2-1; 8 bases are shared with TRBD1. There are 13 residues in the CDR3. Per germline, CDR1 KGHSH and CDR2 LQKENI. After removal of 3 bases from V and 12 bases from J, the junction contained 7 bases not matched to a gene. The CDR3 loop reads CASSPETGDGQFF. CDR3 DNA sequence: TGTGCCAGCTCACCGGAGACAGGGGATGGGCAGTTCTTC.

This clonotype was counted at least ten times. The chain couples TRBV28 to TRBJ1-4; TRBD1 might be the D (5 bases). Looked up from germline, CDR1 is MDHEN and CDR2 is SYDVKM. Trimming cost V 5 bases and J 8 bases, with 15 bases left between them. The CDR3 loop spans 14 amino acids. The CDR3 sequence: CASSPSQGNEKLFF. The CDR3 DNA sequence: TGTGCCAGCAGTCCCTCCCAGGGTAACGAAAAACTGTTTTTT.

This chain joins TRBV3-1 and TRBJ2-5; 14 nucleotides align to TRBD2. J was trimmed by 4 bases and V by 4 bases; bases with no gene match: 8. CDR1 LGHDT and CDR2 YNNKEL come from the germline V gene (reference sequence). The CDR3 has 17 residues. CDR3 DNA sequence: TGTGCCAGCAGCCCCTGGACTAGCGGGGGGTTTGGAGAGACCCAGTACTTC. Protein: CASSPWTSGGFGETQYF.

The V gene is TRBV6-5, the J gene TRBJ1-2; 9 nucleotides line up with TRBD1. This CDR3 has 15 amino acids. The ends lost 0 bases at V and 4 bases at J; junction bases unmatched: 3. Per the germline V gene, CDR1 is MNHEY and CDR2 is SVGAGI. CDR3 nucleotides: TGTGCCAGCAGTTACTCAGGGACAGGGAGCTATGGCTACACCTTC. It encodes CASSYSGTGSYGYTF.

This rearrangement joins TRBV5-1 to TRBJ1-1; possibly TRBD1 for D (6 bases). The CDR3 contains 18 residues. Trimming pared 4 bases from V and 3 bases from J, leaving 25 bases between. Per the germline V gene, CDR1 is SGHRS and CDR2 is YFSETQ. CDR3: CASSPSGRAGAKDTEAFF. As DNA, the CDR3 is TGCGCCAGCAGCCCATCGGGGCGGGCAGGGGCTAAGGACACTGAAGCTTTCTTT.

This clonotype appeared a few times. The chain couples TRBV10-3 to TRBJ1-4; D remains ambiguous. Trimming shortened V by 0 bases and J by 4 bases, and 21 bases separated the two germline ends. This CDR3 region has 19 residues. Germline CDR1 reads ENHRY; CDR2 reads SYGVKD. The CDR3 DNA follows: TGTGCCATCAGTGAGTCGGGTCTCTGGGTTTCCACCCTTAATGAAAAACTGTTTTTT. As protein: CAISESGLWVSTLNEKLFF.

The CDR3 loop is CAWSTQGFYEQYF. Here the CDR3 DNA reads TGTGCCTGGAGTACACAGGGTTTCTACGAGCAGTACTTC. The chain employs TRBV30 and TRBJ2-7; a possible D gene is TRBD1 (6 bases). CDR1 and CDR2 from the germline V gene are GTSNPN and SVGIG (reference sequence). CDR3 length: 13 amino acids. Trimming shortened V by 2 bases and J by 3 bases, and 11 bases separated the two germline ends.